One and the same sample provided the 21 T cell receptor beta chains below, sequenced in a study of cytomegalovirus exposure and HLA in healthy donors. The PCR was carried out with 60 Vbeta primers and 13 Jbeta primers. Profiling relied on immunoSEQ multiplex PCR, and the TCRdb table lists in-frame clones only, not all of them. The sample lists approximately 160,000 clones; about 73% were seen once. The sequencing sample was made of PBMCs. The receptors were sampled from a woman between 50 and 59 years old in good health and CMV-seropositive.

The V call is TRBV19, the J call TRBJ1-1; 9 bases align to TRBD1. CDR1 is LNHDA, CDR2 SQIVND, per germline (reference sequence). J was trimmed by 6 bases and V by 5 bases; bases with no gene match: 10. The CDR3 consists of 15 residues. Here the CDR3 reads CASSPIQGQGSEAFF. The CDR3, as DNA: TGTGCCAGTAGTCCAATTCAGGGACAGGGCTCTGAAGCTTTCTTT.

This clone was counted only a few times. J is TRBJ2-2 and V is TRBV2; 7 bases agree with TRBD1. The CDR3 covers 16 residues. The J segment lost 3 bases and the V segment lost 6 bases, leaving 10 bases of the junction unmatched. Per the germline V gene, CDR1 is SNHLY and CDR2 is FYNNEI. The CDR3 sequence: CASSIASDRDTGELFF. CDR3 bases: TGTGCCAGCAGCATAGCGTCAGACAGGGACACCGGGGAGCTGTTTTTT.

This clone was counted only a few times. The junction and the germline gene differ at one end; a read error may be behind it. The J gene is TRBJ2-6, the V gene TRBV7-7, with a possible D match to TRBD2 (6 bases). Germline V gene sequence: CDR1 SSHAT, CDR2 FNYEAQ (reference sequence). This CDR3 is 15 amino acids long. This CDR3 is CASSFGGAGANVLTF. The CDR3 bases are TGTGCTAGCAGCTTCGGAGGGGCAGGGGCCAACGTCCTGACTTTC.

The chain combines TRBV15 with TRBJ1-2; 7 nucleotides align to TRBD1. The germline V gene encodes CDR1 LNHNV and CDR2 YYDKDF (reference sequence). The CDR3 has 14 amino acids. Trimming removed 2 bases from V and 5 bases from J; junction bases left unmatched: 5. The CDR3 reads CATSRRRDSYGYTF. Here the CDR3 DNA reads TGTGCCACCAGCAGACGCCGGGACAGTTATGGCTACACCTTC.

The V call is TRBV27, the J call TRBJ2-7, with 7 bases that match TRBD1. V gave up 6 bases and J gave up 1 base; unmatched junction bases: 6. Germline V gene sequence: CDR1 MNHEY, CDR2 SMNVEV (reference sequence). This CDR3 is 14 amino acids long. The CDR3: CASRTGTVSYEQYF. The CDR3 DNA is TGTGCCAGCAGGACGGGGACAGTATCCTACGAGCAGTACTTC.

This chain links TRBV4-1 with TRBJ1-2; D call uncertain. The V end was cut by 4 bases, the J end by 1 base, with 7 bases between. Germline V lookup: CDR1 MGHRA, CDR2 YSYEKL. The CDR3 totals 13 residues. CDR3 sequence (DNA): TGCGCCAGCAGCCCCCCCTTTAACTATGGCTACACCTTC. It yields the protein CASSPPFNYGYTF.

The chain recombines TRBV19 with TRBJ2-1; 12 bases match TRBD2. With V trimmed by 3 bases and J by 8 bases, 8 bases remained unmatched. Germline CDR1 and CDR2: LNHDA and SQIVND (reference sequence). This CDR3 has 16 residues. CDR3 region: CASSMRLAGGGDEQFF. The DNA of the CDR3 is TGTGCCAGTAGTATGCGGCTAGCGGGGGGGGGCGATGAGCAGTTCTTC.

The chain is built from TRBV7-3 and TRBJ2-3; TRBD2 aligns across 12 bases. CDR1 is SGHTA and CDR2 is FQGTGA in the germline V gene. V shed 6 bases and J 7 bases; nucleotides not matched to a gene: 5. CDR3 length equals 14 residues. The CDR3 sequence: CASSSSGGAHTQYF. The CDR3 DNA reads TGTGCCAGCAGTTCTAGCGGGGGGGCGCATACGCAGTATTTT.

This clone was observed a handful of times. The chain joins TRBV30 to TRBJ2-5; D not resolved. CDR3 length: 15 residues. The V and J ends lost 0 bases and 5 bases respectively, with 16 bases between them. Germline-derived CDR1 and CDR2 are GTSNPN and SVGIG (reference sequence). The DNA for the CDR3 is TGTGCCTGGAGTGTTTTGGGTTGGGTAGCTGAGACCCAGTACTTC. Protein product: CAWSVLGWVAETQYF.

The chain joins TRBV5-6 to TRBJ2-1, with 7 bases aligning to TRBD1. The CDR3 has 13 residues. With 4 bases clipped from V and 7 bases from J, the junction kept 5 bases outside the gene matches. Germline V gene lookup returns CDR1 SGHDT and CDR2 YYEEEE. The CDR3 reads CASSPQGENEQFF. In DNA, the CDR3 is TGTGCCAGCAGCCCCCAGGGGGAGAATGAGCAGTTCTTC.

This clone has just a few counts. The chain couples TRBV19 to TRBJ2-7; possibly TRBD1 for D (5 bases). The CDR3 spans 12 residues. Germline V gives CDR1 LNHDA, CDR2 SQIVND (reference sequence). Trimming left V 4 bases short and J 5 bases short, with 9 bases between. The DNA for the CDR3 is TGTGCCAGTAGTAGGGGCCTGGACGAGCAGTACTTC. It yields the protein CASSRGLDEQYF.

To note about this clone: This sample also contains other DNA sequences that code for the same CDR3. The chain has TRBV2 and TRBJ2-7; D may be TRBD1 (6 bases). CDR1 and CDR2 (germline): SNHLY, FYNNEI. The CDR3 consists of 12 residues. Trimming took 6 bases from V and 1 from J, leaving 7 bases between them. The CDR3 region is CASSGQSYEQYF. CDR3 nucleotides: TGTGCCAGCAGCGGACAGTCCTACGAGCAGTACTTC.

The gene calls are TRBV5-1 and TRBJ1-2, with 8 bases fitting TRBD1. The CDR3 is made up of 14 amino acids. The trim removed 5 bases at V and 1 base at J, leaving 4 bases unmatched. Germline V lookup: CDR1 SGHRS, CDR2 YFSETQ. The DNA of the CDR3 is TGCGCCAGCAGTTCGACAGGGGTTAACTATGGCTACACCTTC. Encoded protein: CASSSTGVNYGYTF.

The rearrangement uses TRBV5-1 and TRBJ2-5, with TRBD1 matching 12 bases. The J call may be wrong; the DNA end is better matched by TRBJ2-7. The CDR3 extends over 14 amino acids. Germline values: CDR1 SGHRS, CDR2 YFSETQ. Written as DNA, the CDR3 is TGCGCCAGCAGCTCCGGGACAGGGGGCCACGAGCAGTACTTC. Translated: CASSSGTGGHEQYF.

A few counts support this clone. The rearrangement links TRBV6-6 to TRBJ1-5; no reliable D call. The V gene lost 1 base and the J gene lost 16 bases, with 14 bases spanning the gap. Germline CDR1 MNHNY, CDR2 SVGAGI (reference sequence). The CDR3 loop spans 12 amino acids. The DNA of the CDR3 is TGTGCCAGCAGTTACTTTCAACAGTCCCCACATTTT. This codes for CASSYFQQSPHF.

The chain couples TRBV6-1 to TRBJ2-3; the match to TRBD1 covers 11 bases. CDR1 MNHNS and CDR2 SASEGT come from the germline V gene. V was clipped by 6 bases and J by 5 bases; unmatched bases: 7. The CDR3 totals 15 residues. CDR3: CASSRGTGGIDTQYF. In nucleotides, the CDR3 is TGTGCCAGCAGCCGGGGGACAGGGGGGATAGATACGCAGTATTTT.

The chain joins TRBV29-1 to TRBJ2-5, with TRBD1 matching over 7 bases. The CDR3 totals 14 residues. Germline V lookup: CDR1 SQVTM, CDR2 ANQGSEA. V lost 4 bases and J lost 6; bases outside the gene matches: 11. CDR3 coding DNA: TGCAGCGTTGCACAGGGACAGCCCCTAAAGACCCAGTACTTC. Amino acid sequence: CSVAQGQPLKTQYF.

The count of this clone is one. The chain recombines TRBV19 with TRBJ1-1; 10 bases are a match to TRBD1. Germline assignment: CDR1 LNHDA and CDR2 SQIVND (reference sequence). This CDR3 comprises 14 residues. The trim removed 6 bases at V and 4 bases at J, leaving 5 bases unmatched. The CDR3 DNA reads TGTGCCAGTAGCCGGGACAGGGGAGGCACTGAAGCTTTCTTT. Translation gives CASSRDRGGTEAFF.

This clone was counted a single time. The chain joins TRBV13 to TRBJ2-7; D perhaps matches TRBD1 (6 bases). Trimming removed 5 bases at V and 9 bases at J, with 20 bases between. This CDR3 spans 14 amino acids. Germline CDR1 and CDR2: PRHDT and FYEKMQ (reference sequence). Here the CDR3 reads CASSQRQETGGQYF. CDR3 bases: TGTGCCAGCAGCCAAAGACAGGAAACTGGTGGGCAGTACTTC. The whole variable domain, filled in from reference TRBV13 and TRBJ2-7, reads AAGVIQSPRHLIKEKRETATLKCYPIPRHDTVYWYQQGPGQDPQFLISFYEKMQSDKGSIPDRFSAQQFSDYHSELNMSSLELGDSALYFCASSQRQETGGQYFGPGTRLTVT.

V gene TRBV30 combines with J gene TRBJ1-6; no firm D call. V was clipped by 3 bases and J by 6 bases, with 9 bases between them. The CDR3 contains 13 residues. CDR1 and CDR2 (germline): GTSNPN, SVGIG (reference sequence). CDR3 loop: CAWSPFFNSPLHF. The DNA for the CDR3 is TGTGCCTGGAGCCCCTTCTTTAATTCACCCCTCCACTTT.

The J gene is TRBJ1-4, the V gene TRBV2; the D gene is possibly TRBD1 (5 bases). V lost 7 bases to trimming and J lost 7 bases, with 13 bases between them. Germline V gene sequence: CDR1 SNHLY, CDR2 FYNNEI. The CDR3 contains 13 residues. CDR3 DNA sequence: TGTGCCAGCAAACGGGACTTAGCTGAAAAACTGTTTTTT. It is translated as CASKRDLAEKLFF. The whole variable domain, remainder taken from reference TRBV2 and TRBJ1-4, is EPEVTQTPSHQVTQMGQEVILRCVPISNHLYFYWYRQILGQKVEFLVSFYNNEISEKSEIFDDQFSVERPDGSNFTLKIRSTKLEDSAMYFCASKRDLAEKLFFGSGTQLSVL.